Shown below are 28 T cell receptor beta chains from a single sample sequenced in a study of T cell responses to AZD1222 COVID-19 vaccine. Assay used: immunoSEQ multiplex PCR; TCRdb lists only in-frame clones, some missing. The sample contains roughly 120,000 clones, roughly nine tenths of which appear only once. The source was peripheral blood, collected on day 0 of AZD1222 vaccination. Receptors originate from an adult in good health.

The chain links TRBV4-3 to TRBJ2-1; D not certain. Germline V lookup: CDR1 LGHNA, CDR2 YSLEER. V was shortened by 1 base and J by 8 bases, with 9 bases between the two germline ends. There are 13 residues in the CDR3. CDR3 region: CASSQVIRDEQFF. CDR3 sequence (DNA): TGCGCCAGCAGCCAAGTGATCCGGGATGAGCAGTTCTTC.

The chain couples TRBV7-7 to TRBJ1-2; no reliable D call. Deletions cut 1 base from V and 8 bases from J, with 20 bases between. The germline gives CDR1 SSHAT, CDR2 FNYEAQ (reference sequence). CDR3 length: 16 residues. The CDR3 sequence is CASSLDPGFSSRGYTF. CDR3 coding DNA: TGTGCCAGCAGCTTAGACCCGGGCTTTAGCTCAAGAGGCTACACCTTC.

This chain connects TRBV7-9 to TRBJ2-7, with D unresolved. The CDR3 sequence is 13 residues long. V was cut by 7 bases and J by 0 bases, with 10 bases left in between. Germline CDR1 is SEHNR and CDR2 is FQNEAQ (reference sequence). The CDR3 DNA reads TGTGCCAGCAACTTCCTGGGCTCCTACGAGCAGTACTTC. Translated, it gives CASNFLGSYEQYF. The full variable domain, with the rest looked up from reference TRBV7-9 and TRBJ2-7, is DTGVSQNPRHKITKRGQNVTFRCDPISEHNRLYWYRQTLGQGPEFLTYFQNEAQLEKSRLLSDRFSAERPKGSFSTLEIQRTEQGDSAMYLCASNFLGSYEQYFGPGTRLTVT.

This chain connects TRBV5-1 to TRBJ1-1; 9 bases are shared with TRBD1. The junction had 13 bases not matched to a gene; V was cut back by 4 bases and J by 3 bases. The CDR3 totals 17 residues. Per the germline V gene, CDR1 is SGHRS and CDR2 is YFSETQ. CDR3 nucleotide sequence: TGCGCCAGCAGCCCTCGGGACAGGGTAGGATTCGACACTGAAGCTTTCTTT. This encodes CASSPRDRVGFDTEAFF.

The chain combines TRBV4-3 with TRBJ1-2, with D unclear. In germline, CDR1 is LGHNA, CDR2 YSLEER. CDR3 length equals 15 residues. The V and J ends lost 1 base and 2 bases respectively, with 11 bases between them. In DNA, the CDR3 is TGCGCCAGCAGCCAAGGGTCCTGGTCCAACTATGGCTACACCTTC. Its protein is CASSQGSWSNYGYTF.

This clone was seen more than once but under ten times. The rearrangement links TRBV12-3 or TRBV12-4 to TRBJ2-7; D remains unclear. V lost 2 bases and J 6 bases, leaving 11 bases between the germline ends. The CDR3 has 13 residues. CDR3 loop: CASSLRATGEQYF. The CDR3 DNA reads as TGTGCCAGCAGTTTACGGGCGACGGGCGAGCAGTACTTC.

The chain links TRBV27 to TRBJ2-5, with D possibly matching TRBD1 (7 bases). CDR3 length: 15 residues. The V gene's germline CDR1 is MNHEY and CDR2 SMNVEV (reference sequence). Trimming left V 1 base short and J 5 bases short, with 14 bases between. CDR3 residues: CASSLLGGGAETQYF. The CDR3 DNA is TGTGCCAGCAGTTTATTAGGAGGGGGCGCCGAGACCCAGTACTTC.

The CDR3 spells CASSIRLAGEQYF. In DNA, the CDR3 is TGTGCCAGCAGCATCAGACTAGCGGGAGAGCAGTACTTC. This chain links TRBV13 with TRBJ2-7, with 11 bases that match TRBD2. Germline V gene lookup returns CDR1 PRHDT and CDR2 FYEKMQ (reference sequence). Trimming removed 5 bases from V and 7 bases from J; junction bases left unmatched: 4. CDR3 size: 13 residues.

The chain carries TRBV30 and TRBJ1-2, with D hard to call. Trimming pared 3 bases from V and 4 bases from J, leaving 6 bases between. CDR3 length equals 11 residues. The V gene's germline CDR1 is GTSNPN and CDR2 SVGIG (reference sequence). CDR3 sequence: CAWRDGYGYTF. CDR3 nucleotides: TGTGCCTGGAGGGACGGCTATGGCTACACCTTC.

The chain joins TRBV13 to TRBJ1-6; TRBD1 might be the D (6 bases). Germline V gene lookup returns CDR1 PRHDT and CDR2 FYEKMQ (reference sequence). The V end was cut by 1 base, the J end by 10 bases, with 17 bases between. CDR3 length equals 16 residues. CDR3 loop: CASSLVAGASGSPLHF. In DNA form, the CDR3 reads TGTGCCAGCAGCTTAGTAGCGGGGGCGAGCGGCTCACCCCTCCACTTT.

The V gene is TRBV25-1, the J gene TRBJ2-7, with D tentatively TRBD1 or TRBD2 (6 bases each). Germline values: CDR1 MGHDK, CDR2 SYGVNS. V shed 4 bases and J shed 2 bases, with 12 bases lying between them. The CDR3 length is 14 residues. The CDR3 region is CASSGWGATYEQYF. In DNA, the CDR3 is TGTGCCAGCAGTGGCTGGGGGGCGACCTACGAGCAGTACTTC.

The chain couples TRBV6-1 to TRBJ2-7; 7 bases agree with TRBD2. There are 15 residues in the CDR3. Per germline, CDR1 MNHNS and CDR2 SASEGT. V dropped 4 bases and J dropped 2; count of bases not matched to a gene: 8. In DNA, the CDR3 is TGTGCCAGCAGTGGCCGCCAGCGGGGAGCCTACGAGCAGTACTTC. Translation gives CASSGRQRGAYEQYF.

This clone came up once. This sequence joins TRBV7-8 and TRBJ2-5; D is uncertain. V was shortened by 5 bases and J by 4 bases, with 14 bases between the two germline ends. The CDR3 extends over 14 amino acids. The germline gives CDR1 SGHVS, CDR2 FQNEAQ. The CDR3 protein is CASSQPGGGETQYF. The DNA of the CDR3 is TGTGCCAGCAGCCAACCAGGCGGTGGAGAGACCCAGTACTTC.

The V and J genes are TRBV12-3 or TRBV12-4 and TRBJ2-7, with 8 positions matching TRBD2. The CDR3 is 13 residues long. The V segment lost 5 bases and the J segment 9 bases; nucleotides outside the gene matches: 9. CDR3 sequence reads: CASSMRAGAVQYF. The DNA of the CDR3 is TGTGCCAGCAGTATGAGAGCGGGAGCTGTGCAGTACTTC.

The chain links TRBV7-9 to TRBJ2-2; D call uncertain. Germline V CDR1 and CDR2: SEHNR, FQNEAQ (reference sequence). This CDR3 contains 14 residues. V lost 1 base and J lost 5, with 8 bases in between. The CDR3 bases are TGTGCCAGCAGCTTAGTTTCGCGAACCGGGGAGCTGTTTTTT. Translated, it gives CASSLVSRTGELFF. The whole variable domain, remainder taken from reference TRBV7-9 and TRBJ2-2, is DTGVSQNPRHKITKRGQNVTFRCDPISEHNRLYWYRQTLGQGPEFLTYFQNEAQLEKSRLLSDRFSAERPKGSFSTLEIQRTEQGDSAMYLCASSLVSRTGELFFGEGSRLTVL.

The chain joins TRBV7-2 to TRBJ1-2, with 8 nucleotides matching TRBD1. Germline-derived CDR1 and CDR2 are SGHTA and FQGNSA. V shed 10 bases and J 8 bases; nucleotides not matched to a gene: 12. The CDR3 has 13 residues. In DNA, the CDR3 is TGTGCCACCCACACCGAGACAGGGGCAGGCTACACCTTC. It is translated as CATHTETGAGYTF.

The chain carries TRBV7-9 and TRBJ1-2, with D unresolved. The V end lost 4 bases, the J end lost 8 bases, and 14 bases lay between the germline ends. CDR1 SEHNR and CDR2 FQNEAQ come from the germline V gene (reference sequence). The CDR3 is 13 amino acids. The CDR3 sequence: CASSYRVGRGYTF. The DNA of the CDR3 is TGTGCCAGCAGCTATAGAGTAGGGAGAGGCTACACCTTC.

The rearrangement uses TRBV7-9 and TRBJ2-1; D perhaps matches TRBD2 (5 bases). The germline V and J ends were trimmed by 5 bases and 9 bases, with 14 bases remaining between them. Germline V CDR1 and CDR2: SEHNR, FQNEAQ (reference sequence). The CDR3 length is 13 residues. The CDR3 bases are TGTGCCAGCAGCCTCCGGGCCGAGGGTGAGCAGTTCTTC. It encodes CASSLRAEGEQFF.

V gene TRBV19 combines with J gene TRBJ1-1; maybe TRBD1 (6 bases). Germline V gene data show CDR1 as LNHDA and CDR2 as SQIVND (reference sequence). The V end was cut by 7 bases, the J end by 2 bases, with 14 bases between. This CDR3 is built from 14 residues. The CDR3 bases are TGTGCCAGTAAAGCGGACAGCCTTAACACTGAAGCTTTCTTT. Translating gives CASKADSLNTEAFF.

This rearrangement joins TRBV28 to TRBJ1-2, with D possibly being TRBD1 (6 bases). CDR3 size: 14 residues. V gave up 4 bases and J gave up 8 bases, with 17 bases separating them. CDR1 and CDR2 from the germline V gene are MDHEN and SYDVKM. CDR3 nucleotides: TGTGCCAGCAGTTGGGGGGCAGGGCCTAAGGGCTACACCTTC. The encoded protein is CASSWGAGPKGYTF.

The genes are TRBV13 and TRBJ1-2; 7 bases align to TRBD1. Trimming at V came to 2 bases and at J to 3 bases, leaving 9 bases not matched to a gene. CDR1 is PRHDT, CDR2 FYEKMQ, per germline (reference sequence). The CDR3 is 16 residues long. CDR3 residues: CASSLYREGAYYGYTF. CDR3 sequence (DNA): TGTGCCAGCAGCTTATACCGCGAGGGGGCCTACTATGGCTACACCTTC.

The rearrangement links TRBV5-6 to TRBJ2-1, with 10 bases identical to TRBD2. CDR1 SGHDT and CDR2 YYEEEE come from the germline V gene. This CDR3 has 19 amino acids. V lost 3 bases and J lost 0; bases outside the gene matches: 12. CDR3 sequence: CASSSRAGGPPFSYNEQFF. The CDR3 DNA is TGTGCCAGCAGCTCCCGAGCGGGAGGGCCTCCTTTCTCCTACAATGAGCAGTTCTTC.

The rearrangement uses TRBV15 and TRBJ1-6; D is unclear. Looked up from germline, CDR1 is LNHNV and CDR2 is YYDKDF (reference sequence). This CDR3 region has 13 residues. V dropped 1 base and J dropped 8 bases, with 6 bases sitting between them. Written as DNA, the CDR3 is TGTGCCACCAGCAGAGTGAGTGATTCACCCCTCCACTTT. Encoded protein: CATSRVSDSPLHF.

The CDR3, as DNA: TGTCCTCCCGGTCGGCAGTCGGAGAACACTGAAGCTTTCTTT. Its protein product is CPPGRQSENTEAFF. The chain uses TRBV24-1 and TRBJ1-1; no definite D call. Germline V CDR1 and CDR2: KGHDR, SFDVKD. The CDR3 loop spans 14 amino acids.

The table lists this clone with a few counts. The J gene is TRBJ2-7, the V gene TRBV2; 7 nucleotides agree with TRBD1. With 11 bases clipped from V and 1 base from J, the junction kept 5 bases outside the gene matches. CDR3 length equals 12 residues. The germline V gene encodes CDR1 SNHLY and CDR2 FYNNEI. CDR3 sequence (DNA): TGTGCCTGCCGGGACAGTTCCTACGAGCAGTACTTC. It translates to CACRDSSYEQYF.

A remark on this clone: Other DNA sequences in this sample translate to the same CDR3. J is TRBJ1-3 and V is TRBV30; D call uncertain. The CDR3 is made up of 14 amino acids. CDR1 is GTSNPN, CDR2 SVGIG, per germline (reference sequence). Trimming pared 0 bases from V and 1 base from J, leaving 7 bases between. The CDR3 sequence: CAWSVRGSGNTIYF. The CDR3 DNA follows: TGTGCCTGGAGTGTCCGGGGATCTGGAAACACCATATATTTT.

This chain links TRBV5-1 with TRBJ2-7; a weak D match, TRBD1 (5 bases). Deletions cut 4 bases from V and 2 bases from J, with 19 bases between. The germline V gene encodes CDR1 SGHRS and CDR2 YFSETQ. The CDR3 length is 16 residues. CDR3 loop: CASSPGAGSQAYEQYF. CDR3 bases: TGCGCCAGCAGCCCTGGGGCAGGGTCTCAAGCCTACGAGCAGTACTTC.

The chain recombines TRBV2 with TRBJ2-7; D uncertain. V was shortened by 2 bases and J by 6 bases, with 11 bases between the two germline ends. Germline V gene sequence: CDR1 SNHLY, CDR2 FYNNEI. The CDR3 sequence is 13 residues long. CDR3: CASSENGVSEQYF. The CDR3 DNA reads as TGTGCCAGCAGTGAAAATGGGGTCTCCGAGCAGTACTTC.